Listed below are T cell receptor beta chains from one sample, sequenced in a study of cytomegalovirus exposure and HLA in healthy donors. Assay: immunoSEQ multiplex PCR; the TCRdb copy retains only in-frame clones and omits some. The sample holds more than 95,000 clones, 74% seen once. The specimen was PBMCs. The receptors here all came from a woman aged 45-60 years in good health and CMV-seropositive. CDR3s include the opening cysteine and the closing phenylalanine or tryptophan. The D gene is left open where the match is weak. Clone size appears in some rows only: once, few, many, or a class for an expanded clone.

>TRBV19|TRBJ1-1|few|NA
CASSRGTGGAFF
TGTGCCAGTAGTAGGGGCACAGGTGGCGCTTTCTTT
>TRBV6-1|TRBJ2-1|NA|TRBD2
CASSELAGVTYNEQFF
TGTGCCAGCAGTGAGCTAGCGGGGGTAACCTACAATGAGCAGTTCTTC
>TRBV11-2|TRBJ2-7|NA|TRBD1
CASSSLKRQGYEQYF
TGTGCCAGCAGCTCCCTGAAACGACAGGGGTACGAGCAGTACTTC
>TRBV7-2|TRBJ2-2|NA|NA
CASSLVRRMNTGELFF
TGTGCCAGCAGCTTAGTAAGGAGAATGAACACCGGGGAGCTGTTTTTT
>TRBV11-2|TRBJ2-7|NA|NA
CASSLGADSTYEQYF
TGTGCCAGCAGCTTAGGGGCAGATTCCACCTACGAGCAGTACTTC
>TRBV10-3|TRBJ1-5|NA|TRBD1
CAISGQGSNQPQHF
TGTGCCATCAGTGGACAGGGAAGCAATCAGCCCCAGCATTTT
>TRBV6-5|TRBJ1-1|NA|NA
CASTPGRGNTEAFF
TGTGCCAGCACCCCTGGCAGGGGGAACACTGAAGCTTTCTTT
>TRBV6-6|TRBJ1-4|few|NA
CASSTGQGVEKLFF
TGTGCCAGCAGTACAGGGCAGGGAGTTGAAAAACTGTTTTTT
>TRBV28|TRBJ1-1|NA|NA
CASSSSNTEAFF
TGTGCCAGCAGTTCCTCGAACACTGAAGCTTTCTTT
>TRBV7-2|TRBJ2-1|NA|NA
CASRPVQGGAWFF
TGTGCCAGCAGACCAGTTCAGGGAGGTGCTTGGTTCTTC
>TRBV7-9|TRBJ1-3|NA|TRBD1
CASSATGLYSGNTIYF
TGTGCCAGCAGCGCGACAGGGCTCTACTCTGGAAACACCATATATTTT
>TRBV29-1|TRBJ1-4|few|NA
CSVSTTGSINEKLFF
TGCAGCGTCTCAACTACAGGGTCAATTAATGAAAAACTGTTTTTT
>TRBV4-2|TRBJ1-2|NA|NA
CASSQEVGANYGYTF
TGTGCCAGCAGCCAAGAAGTCGGGGCTAACTATGGCTACACCTTC
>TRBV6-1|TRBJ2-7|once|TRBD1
CASSDPTGGYEQYF
TGTGCCAGCAGTGACCCAACAGGGGGTTACGAGCAGTACTTC
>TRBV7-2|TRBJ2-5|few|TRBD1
CASSLFGTGNPGLQETQYF
TGTGCCAGCAGCCTATTCGGGACAGGGAATCCGGGGTTGCAAGAGACCCAGTACTTC
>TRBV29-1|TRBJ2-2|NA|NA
CSVELAVSSNTGELFF
TGCAGCGTTGAGTTAGCCGTCAGCTCGAACACCGGGGAGCTGTTTTTT
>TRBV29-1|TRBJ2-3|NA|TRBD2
CSAGLQRGGVTQYF
TGCAGCGCCGGTCTACAGCGGGGGGGTGTTACGCAGTATTTT
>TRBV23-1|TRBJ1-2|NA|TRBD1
CASSQSMEWGQGCGYTF
TGCGCCAGCAGTCAATCGATGGAATGGGGACAGGGCTGTGGCTACACCTTC
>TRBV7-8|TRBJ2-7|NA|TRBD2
CASSLMGGLAGGRSYEQYF
TGTGCCAGCAGCTTAATGGGGGGACTAGCGGGAGGTCGCTCCTACGAGCAGTACTTC
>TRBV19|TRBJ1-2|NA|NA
CASSTDAGGGNYGYTF
TGTGCCAGTAGTACCGATGCTGGGGGGGGCAACTATGGCTACACCTTC
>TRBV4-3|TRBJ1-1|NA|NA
CASSRDLGQTEAFF
TGCGCCAGCAGCCGAGACCTGGGGCAAACTGAAGCTTTCTTT
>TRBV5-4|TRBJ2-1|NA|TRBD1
CASRMTGLGEQFF
TGTGCCAGCAGGATGACAGGGTTGGGTGAGCAGTTCTTC
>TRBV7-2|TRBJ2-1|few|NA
CASSLFVDEQFF
TGTGCCAGCAGCTTATTCGTTGATGAGCAGTTCTTC
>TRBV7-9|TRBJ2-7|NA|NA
CASSPTTGARFTYEQYF
TGTGCCAGCAGCCCTACGACAGGAGCCCGTTTTACCTACGAGCAGTACTTC
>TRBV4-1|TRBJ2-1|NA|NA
CASSQERFNEQFF
TGCGCCAGCAGCCAAGAGAGGTTTAATGAGCAGTTCTTC
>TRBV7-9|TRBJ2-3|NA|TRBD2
CASSLLAGGPRDTQYF
TGTGCCAGCAGCCTTTTAGCGGGAGGGCCGCGAGATACGCAGTATTTT
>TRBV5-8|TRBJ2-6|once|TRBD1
CASSLGGRDRDHSGANVLTF
TGTGCCAGCAGCTTGGGGGGGCGGGACAGGGACCACTCTGGGGCCAACGTCCTGACTTTC
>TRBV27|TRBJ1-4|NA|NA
CASRSPGQTNEKLFF
TGTGCCAGCAGGTCCCCGGGACAAACCAATGAAAAACTGTTTTTT
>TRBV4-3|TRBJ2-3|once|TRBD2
CASSPTSGESTDTQYF
TGCGCCAGCAGCCCTACTAGCGGGGAGAGCACAGATACGCAGTATTTT
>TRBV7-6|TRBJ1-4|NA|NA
CASSLAALGQQMFEKLFF
TGTGCCAGCAGCTTAGCGGCCCTAGGACAGCAAATGTTTGAAAAACTGTTTTTT
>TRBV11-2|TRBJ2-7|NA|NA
CASSLGALEQYF
TGTGCCAGCAGCTTAGGAGCGCTCGAGCAGTACTTC
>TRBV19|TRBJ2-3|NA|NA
CASSQGGYTDTQYF
TGTGCCAGTTCTCAGGGGGGATACACAGATACGCAGTATTTT
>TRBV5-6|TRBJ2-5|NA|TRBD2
CASSFFVWGGETQYF
TGTGCCAGCAGCTTTTTTGTATGGGGGGGAGAGACCCAGTACTTC
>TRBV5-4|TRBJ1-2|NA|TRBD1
CASSNRDRRINYGYTF
TGTGCCAGCAGCAACAGGGACAGGCGTATTAACTATGGCTACACCTTC
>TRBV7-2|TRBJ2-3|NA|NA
CASSWAGAGSTDTQYF
TGTGCCAGCAGCTGGGCGGGGGCAGGGAGCACAGATACGCAGTATTTT
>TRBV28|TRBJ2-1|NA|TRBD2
CASSSVTGTSGGSYNEQFF
TGTGCCAGCAGTTCCGTCACGGGGACTAGCGGGGGCTCCTACAATGAGCAGTTCTTC
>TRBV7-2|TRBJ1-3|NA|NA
CASSTLPGNTIYF
TGTGCCAGCAGCACCCTACCTGGAAACACCATATATTTT
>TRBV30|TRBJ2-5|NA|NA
CAWRAKGGGQETQYF
TGTGCCTGGAGGGCAAAAGGGGGGGGGCAAGAGACCCAGTACTTC
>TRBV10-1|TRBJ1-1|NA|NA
CASSELMNTEAFF
TGCGCCAGCAGTGAACTTATGAACACTGAAGCTTTCTTT
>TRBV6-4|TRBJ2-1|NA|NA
CASSLEASSYNEQFF
TGTGCCAGCAGTTTGGAGGCTAGCTCCTACAATGAGCAGTTCTTC
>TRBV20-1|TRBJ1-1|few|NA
CSFFDRDSAFF
TGCAGCTTCTTTGACCGGGACTCAGCTTTCTTT
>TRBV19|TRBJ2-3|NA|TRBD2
CASSINSGEGAQYF
TGTGCCAGTAGTATAAACAGCGGGGAGGGTGCGCAGTATTTT